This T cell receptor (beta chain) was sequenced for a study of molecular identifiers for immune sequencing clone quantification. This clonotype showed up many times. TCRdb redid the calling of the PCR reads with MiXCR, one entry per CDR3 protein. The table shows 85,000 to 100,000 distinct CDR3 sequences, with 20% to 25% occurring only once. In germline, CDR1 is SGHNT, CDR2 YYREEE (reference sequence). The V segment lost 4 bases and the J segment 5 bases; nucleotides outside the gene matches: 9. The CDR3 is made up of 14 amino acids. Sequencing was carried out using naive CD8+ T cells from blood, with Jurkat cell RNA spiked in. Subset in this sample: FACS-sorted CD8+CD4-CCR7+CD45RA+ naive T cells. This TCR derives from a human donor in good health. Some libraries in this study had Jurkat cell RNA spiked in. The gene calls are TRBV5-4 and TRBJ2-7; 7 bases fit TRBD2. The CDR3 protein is CASSDISRGNEQYF. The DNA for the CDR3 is TGTGCCAGCAGCGATATATCGCGGGGGAACGAGCAGTACTTC.